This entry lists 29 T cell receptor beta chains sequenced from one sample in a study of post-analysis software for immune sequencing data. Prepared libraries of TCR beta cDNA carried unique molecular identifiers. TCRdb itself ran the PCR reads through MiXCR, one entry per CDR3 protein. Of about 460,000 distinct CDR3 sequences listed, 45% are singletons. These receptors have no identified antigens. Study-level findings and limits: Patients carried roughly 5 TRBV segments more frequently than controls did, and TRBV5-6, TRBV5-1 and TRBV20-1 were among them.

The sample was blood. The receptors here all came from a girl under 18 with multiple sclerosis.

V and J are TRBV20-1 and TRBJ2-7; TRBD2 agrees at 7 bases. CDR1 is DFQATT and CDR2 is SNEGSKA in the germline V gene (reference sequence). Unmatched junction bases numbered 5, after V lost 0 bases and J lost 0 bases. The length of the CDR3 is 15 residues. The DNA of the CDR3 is TGCAGTGCTAGAGATGGGGGGGAAAGCTCCTACGAGCAGTACTTC. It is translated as CSARDGGESSYEQYF.

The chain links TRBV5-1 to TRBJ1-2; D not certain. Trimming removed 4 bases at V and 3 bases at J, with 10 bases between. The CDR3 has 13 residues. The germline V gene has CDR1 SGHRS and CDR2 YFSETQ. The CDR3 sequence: CASSPAGDYGYTF. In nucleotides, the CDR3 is TGCGCCAGCAGCCCGGCGGGTGACTATGGCTACACCTTC.

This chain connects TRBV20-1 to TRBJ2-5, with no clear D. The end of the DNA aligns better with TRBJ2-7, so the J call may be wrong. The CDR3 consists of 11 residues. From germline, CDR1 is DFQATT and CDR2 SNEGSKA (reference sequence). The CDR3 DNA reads TGCAGTGTTGAACGACATTACGAGCAGTACTTC. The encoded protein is CSVERHYEQYF.

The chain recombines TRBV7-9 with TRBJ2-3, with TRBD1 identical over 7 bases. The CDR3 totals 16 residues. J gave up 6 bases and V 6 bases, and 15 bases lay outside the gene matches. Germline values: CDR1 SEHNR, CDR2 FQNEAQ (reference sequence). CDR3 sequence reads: CASSHARQGETDTQYF. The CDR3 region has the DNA TGTGCCAGCAGTCACGCACGGCAGGGGGAGACCGATACGCAGTATTTT.

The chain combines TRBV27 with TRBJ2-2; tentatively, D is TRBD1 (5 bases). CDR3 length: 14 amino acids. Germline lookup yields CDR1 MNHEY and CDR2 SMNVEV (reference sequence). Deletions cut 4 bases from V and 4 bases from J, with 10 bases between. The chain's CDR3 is CASSSGHITGELFF. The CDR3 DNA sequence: TGTGCCAGCAGTTCCGGACACATCACCGGGGAGCTGTTTTTT.

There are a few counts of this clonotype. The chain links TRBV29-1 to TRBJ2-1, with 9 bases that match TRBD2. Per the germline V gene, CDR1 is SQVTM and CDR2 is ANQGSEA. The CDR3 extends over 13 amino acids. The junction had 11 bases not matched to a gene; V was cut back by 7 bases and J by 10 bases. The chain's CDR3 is CSAGGGRAAEQFF. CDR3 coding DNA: TGCAGCGCGGGGGGCGGGAGGGCTGCGGAGCAGTTCTTC.

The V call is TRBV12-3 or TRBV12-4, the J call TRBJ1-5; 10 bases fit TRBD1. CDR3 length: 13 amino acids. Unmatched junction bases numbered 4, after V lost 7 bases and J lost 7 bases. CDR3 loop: CASTDRGQQPQHF. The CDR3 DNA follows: TGTGCCAGCACAGACAGGGGGCAACAGCCCCAGCATTTT.

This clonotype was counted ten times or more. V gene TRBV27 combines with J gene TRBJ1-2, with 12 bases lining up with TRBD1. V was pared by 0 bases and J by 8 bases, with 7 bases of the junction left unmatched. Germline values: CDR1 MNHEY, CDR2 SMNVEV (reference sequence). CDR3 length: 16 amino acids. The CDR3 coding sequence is TGTGCCAGCAGTTTATCGGTCTCCGGGACAGGGGGCGGCTACACCTTC. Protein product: CASSLSVSGTGGGYTF.

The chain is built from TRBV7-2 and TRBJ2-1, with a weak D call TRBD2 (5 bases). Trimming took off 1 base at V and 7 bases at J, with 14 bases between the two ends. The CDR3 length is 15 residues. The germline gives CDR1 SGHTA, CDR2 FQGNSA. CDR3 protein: CASSLDRESGNEQFF. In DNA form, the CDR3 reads TGTGCCAGCAGCTTAGACCGGGAATCGGGAAATGAGCAGTTCTTC.

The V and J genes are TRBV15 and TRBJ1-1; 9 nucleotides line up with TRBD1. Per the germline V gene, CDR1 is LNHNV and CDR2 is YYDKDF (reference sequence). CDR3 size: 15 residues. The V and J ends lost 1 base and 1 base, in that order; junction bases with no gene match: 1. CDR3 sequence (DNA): TGTGCCACCAGCAGAGCGGGACAGGGGAACACTGAAGCTTTCTTT. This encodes CATSRAGQGNTEAFF.

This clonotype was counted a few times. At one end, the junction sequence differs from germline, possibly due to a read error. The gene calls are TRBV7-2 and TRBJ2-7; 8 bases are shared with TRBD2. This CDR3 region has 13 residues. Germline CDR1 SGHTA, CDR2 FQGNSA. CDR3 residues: CASSIAGTYEQYF. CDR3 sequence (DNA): TGTGCCAGCAGCATAGCGGGGACCTACGAGCAGTACTTC.

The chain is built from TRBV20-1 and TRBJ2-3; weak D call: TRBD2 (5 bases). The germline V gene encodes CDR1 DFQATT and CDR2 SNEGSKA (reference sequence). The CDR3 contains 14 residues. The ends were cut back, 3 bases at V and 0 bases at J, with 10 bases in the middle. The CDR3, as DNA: TGCAGTGCTAGGAACAGCGGAAGCACAGATACGCAGTATTTT. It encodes CSARNSGSTDTQYF.

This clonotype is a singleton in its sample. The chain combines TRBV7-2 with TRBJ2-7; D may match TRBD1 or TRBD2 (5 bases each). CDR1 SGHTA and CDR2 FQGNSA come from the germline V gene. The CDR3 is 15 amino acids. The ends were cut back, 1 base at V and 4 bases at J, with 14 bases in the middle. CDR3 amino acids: CASSLGSGGKYEQYF. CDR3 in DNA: TGTGCCAGCAGCTTAGGTTCTGGGGGTAAATACGAGCAGTACTTC.

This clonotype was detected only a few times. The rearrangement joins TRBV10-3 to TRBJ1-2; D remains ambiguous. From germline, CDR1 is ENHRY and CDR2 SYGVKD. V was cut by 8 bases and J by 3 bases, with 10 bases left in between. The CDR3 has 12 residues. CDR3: CAIGSGDYGYTF. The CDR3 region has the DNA TGTGCCATCGGTTCTGGGGACTATGGCTACACCTTC.

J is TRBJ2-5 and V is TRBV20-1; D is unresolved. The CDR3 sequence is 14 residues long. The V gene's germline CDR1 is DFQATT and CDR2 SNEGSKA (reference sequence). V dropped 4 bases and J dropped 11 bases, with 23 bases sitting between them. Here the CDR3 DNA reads TGCAGTGCTATCCCAGACGTTGGGCACAATGAGCAGTACTTC. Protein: CSAIPDVGHNEQYF.

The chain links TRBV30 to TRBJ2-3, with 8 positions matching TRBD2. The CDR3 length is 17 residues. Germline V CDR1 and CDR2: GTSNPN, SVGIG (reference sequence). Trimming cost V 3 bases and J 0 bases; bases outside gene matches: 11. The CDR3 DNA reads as TGTGCCTGGAGCAGGGTGGCTAGCGGGTCTAGCACAGATACGCAGTATTTT. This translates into CAWSRVASGSSTDTQYF.

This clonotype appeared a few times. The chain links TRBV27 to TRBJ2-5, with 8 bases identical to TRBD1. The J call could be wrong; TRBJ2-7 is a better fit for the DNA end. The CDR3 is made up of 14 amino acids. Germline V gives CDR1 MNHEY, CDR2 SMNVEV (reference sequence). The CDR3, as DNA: TGTGCCAGTTCTTTCAACCCCGACAGGGGCGAGCAGTACTTC. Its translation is CASSFNPDRGEQYF.

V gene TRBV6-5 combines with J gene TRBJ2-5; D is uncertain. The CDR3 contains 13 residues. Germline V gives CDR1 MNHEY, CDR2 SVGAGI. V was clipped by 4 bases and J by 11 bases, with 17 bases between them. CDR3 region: CASSFVEAEEQYF. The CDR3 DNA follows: TGTGCCAGCAGTTTCGTCGAGGCAGAGGAGCAGTACTTC.

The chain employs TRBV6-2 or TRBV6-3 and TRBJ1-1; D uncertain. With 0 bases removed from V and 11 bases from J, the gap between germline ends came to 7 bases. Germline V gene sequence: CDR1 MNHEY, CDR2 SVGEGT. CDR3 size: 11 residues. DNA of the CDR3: TGTGCCAGCAGTTACTCGGGTGAGGCTTTCTTT. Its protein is CASSYSGEAFF.

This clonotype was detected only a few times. The CDR3: CASSPGVWGDRRYNEQFF. The CDR3, as DNA: TGTGCCAGCAGCCCGGGGGTGTGGGGGGACAGGAGATACAATGAGCAGTTCTTC. The chain combines TRBV7-2 with TRBJ2-1, with 8 bases fitting TRBD1. The CDR3 loop spans 18 amino acids. The germline CDR1 and CDR2 sequences are SGHTA and FQGNSA. V trimming: 5 bases; J trimming: 4 bases; junction bases outside the gene matches: 16.

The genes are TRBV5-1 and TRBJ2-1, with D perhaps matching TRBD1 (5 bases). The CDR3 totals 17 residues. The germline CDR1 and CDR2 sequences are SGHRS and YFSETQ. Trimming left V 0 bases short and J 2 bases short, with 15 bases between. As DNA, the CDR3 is TGCGCCAGCAGCTTGGATCCCCCAGGGCAGGCCTACAATGAGCAGTTCTTC. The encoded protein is CASSLDPPGQAYNEQFF.

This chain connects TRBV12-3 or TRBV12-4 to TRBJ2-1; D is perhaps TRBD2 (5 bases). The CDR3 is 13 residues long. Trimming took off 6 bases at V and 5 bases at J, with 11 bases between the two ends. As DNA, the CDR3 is TGTGCCAGCAGGGGTGCGGGCAACAATGAGCAGTTCTTC. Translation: CASRGAGNNEQFF.

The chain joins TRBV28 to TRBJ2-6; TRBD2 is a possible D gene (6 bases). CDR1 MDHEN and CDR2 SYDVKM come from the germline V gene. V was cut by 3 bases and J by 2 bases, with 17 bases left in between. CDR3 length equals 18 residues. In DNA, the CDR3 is TGTGCCAGCAGTTTTATCGGGGGTCTCAAAGCTGGGGCCAACGTCCTGACTTTC. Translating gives CASSFIGGLKAGANVLTF.

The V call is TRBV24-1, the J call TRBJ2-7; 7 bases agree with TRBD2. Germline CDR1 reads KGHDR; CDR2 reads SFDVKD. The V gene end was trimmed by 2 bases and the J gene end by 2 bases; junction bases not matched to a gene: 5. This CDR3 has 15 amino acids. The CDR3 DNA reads TGTGCCACCAGTGATTCAAGCGGGGACGCCTACGAGCAGTACTTC. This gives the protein CATSDSSGDAYEQYF.

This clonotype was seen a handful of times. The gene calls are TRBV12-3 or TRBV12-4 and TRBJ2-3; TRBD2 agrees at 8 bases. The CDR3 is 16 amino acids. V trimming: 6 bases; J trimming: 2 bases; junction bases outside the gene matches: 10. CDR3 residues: CASRKSGSVPTDTQYF. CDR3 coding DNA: TGTGCCAGCAGAAAGAGCGGGAGTGTTCCCACAGATACGCAGTATTTT.

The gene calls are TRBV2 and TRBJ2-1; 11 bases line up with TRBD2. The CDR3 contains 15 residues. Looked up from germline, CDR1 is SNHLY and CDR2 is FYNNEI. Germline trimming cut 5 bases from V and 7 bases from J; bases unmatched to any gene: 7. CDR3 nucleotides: TGTGCCAGCAGTTCTCCGGGACTAGCGGCTAATGAGCAGTTCTTC. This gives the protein CASSSPGLAANEQFF. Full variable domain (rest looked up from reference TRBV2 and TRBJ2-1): EPEVTQTPSHQVTQMGQEVILRCVPISNHLYFYWYRQILGQKVEFLVSFYNNEISEKSEIFDDQFSVERPDGSNFTLKIRSTKLEDSAMYFCASSSPGLAANEQFFGPGTRLTVL.

CDR3 sequence (DNA): TGTGCCAGCAGCGTAGAGGGAGGGAGCTCCTACAATGAGCAGTTCTTC. Residues: CASSVEGGSSYNEQFF. The chain couples TRBV9 to TRBJ2-1; 7 positions match TRBD2. The germline CDR1 and CDR2 sequences are SGDLS and YYNGEE. V was pared by 0 bases and J by 0 bases, with 3 bases of the junction left unmatched. This CDR3 region has 16 residues.

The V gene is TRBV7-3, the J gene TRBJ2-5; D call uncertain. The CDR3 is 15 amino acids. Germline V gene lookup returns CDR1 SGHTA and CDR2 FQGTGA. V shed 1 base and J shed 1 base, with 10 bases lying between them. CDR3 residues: CASSLNGELQETQYF. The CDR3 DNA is TGTGCCAGCAGCTTAAACGGCGAGCTCCAAGAGACCCAGTACTTC.

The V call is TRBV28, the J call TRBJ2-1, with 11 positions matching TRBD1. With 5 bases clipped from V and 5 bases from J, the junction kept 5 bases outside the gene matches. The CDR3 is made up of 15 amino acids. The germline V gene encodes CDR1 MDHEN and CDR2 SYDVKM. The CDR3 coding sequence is TGTGCCAGCAGTGCCCCGGGACAGGGGGACAATGAGCAGTTCTTC. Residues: CASSAPGQGDNEQFF.